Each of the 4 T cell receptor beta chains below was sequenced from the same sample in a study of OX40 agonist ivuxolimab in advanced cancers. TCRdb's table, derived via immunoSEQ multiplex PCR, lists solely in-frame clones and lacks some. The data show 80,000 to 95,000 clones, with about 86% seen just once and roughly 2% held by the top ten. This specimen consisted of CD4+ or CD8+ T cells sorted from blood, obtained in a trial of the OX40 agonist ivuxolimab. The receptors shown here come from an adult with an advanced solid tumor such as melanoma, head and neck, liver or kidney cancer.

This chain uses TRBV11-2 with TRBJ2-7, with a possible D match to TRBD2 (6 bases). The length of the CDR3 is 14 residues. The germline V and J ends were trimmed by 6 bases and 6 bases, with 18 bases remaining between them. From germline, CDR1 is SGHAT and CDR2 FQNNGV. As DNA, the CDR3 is TGTGCCAGCAGTCTAGCTCGGGGGTTCGGCGAGCAGTACTTC. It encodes CASSLARGFGEQYF.

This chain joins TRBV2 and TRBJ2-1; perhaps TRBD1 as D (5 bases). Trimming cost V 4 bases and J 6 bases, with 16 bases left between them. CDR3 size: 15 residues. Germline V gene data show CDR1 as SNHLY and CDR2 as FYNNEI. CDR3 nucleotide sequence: TGTGCCAGCAGTGGTCAGGGATCCGATTTCAATGAGCAGTTCTTC. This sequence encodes CASSGQGSDFNEQFF.

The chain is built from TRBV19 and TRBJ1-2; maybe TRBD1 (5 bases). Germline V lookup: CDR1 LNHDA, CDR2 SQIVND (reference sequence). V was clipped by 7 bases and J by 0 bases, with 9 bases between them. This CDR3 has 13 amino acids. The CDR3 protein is CASKMGPNYGYTF. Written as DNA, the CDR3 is TGTGCCAGTAAAATGGGGCCTAACTATGGCTACACCTTC. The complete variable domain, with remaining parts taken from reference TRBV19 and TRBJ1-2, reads DGGITQSPKYLFRKEGQNVTLSCEQNLNHDAMYWYRQDPGQGLRLIYYSQIVNDFQKGDIAEGYSVSREKKESFPLTVTSAQKNPTAFYLCASKMGPNYGYTFGSGTRLTVV.

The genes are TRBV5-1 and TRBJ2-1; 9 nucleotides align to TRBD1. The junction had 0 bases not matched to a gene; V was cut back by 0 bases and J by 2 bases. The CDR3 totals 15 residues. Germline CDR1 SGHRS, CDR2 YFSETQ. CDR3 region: CASSLGQGAYNEQFF. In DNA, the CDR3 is TGCGCCAGCAGCTTGGGACAGGGGGCCTACAATGAGCAGTTCTTC.